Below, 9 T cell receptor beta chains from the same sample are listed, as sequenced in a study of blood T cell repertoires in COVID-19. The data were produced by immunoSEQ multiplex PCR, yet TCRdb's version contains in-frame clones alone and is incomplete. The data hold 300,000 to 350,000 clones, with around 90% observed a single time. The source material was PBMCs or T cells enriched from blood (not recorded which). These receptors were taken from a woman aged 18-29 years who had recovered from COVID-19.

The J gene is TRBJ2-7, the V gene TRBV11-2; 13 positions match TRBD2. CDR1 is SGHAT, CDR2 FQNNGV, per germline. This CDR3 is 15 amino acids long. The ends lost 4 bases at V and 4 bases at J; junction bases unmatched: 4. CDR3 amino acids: CASSSGLAGEYEQYF. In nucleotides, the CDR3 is TGTGCCAGCAGCTCTGGACTAGCGGGGGAGTACGAGCAGTACTTC.

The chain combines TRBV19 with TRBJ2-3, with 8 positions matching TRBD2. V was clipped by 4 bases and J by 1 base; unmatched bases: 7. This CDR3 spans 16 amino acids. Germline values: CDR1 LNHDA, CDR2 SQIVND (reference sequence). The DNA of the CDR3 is TGTGCCAGTAGTACGCGGGGGGCGCGCGGCACAGATACGCAGTATTTT. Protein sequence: CASSTRGARGTDTQYF.

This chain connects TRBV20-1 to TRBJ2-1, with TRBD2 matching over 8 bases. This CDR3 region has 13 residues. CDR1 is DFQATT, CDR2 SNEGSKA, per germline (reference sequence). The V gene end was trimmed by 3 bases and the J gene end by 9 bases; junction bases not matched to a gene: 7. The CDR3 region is CSASLPAGVEQFF. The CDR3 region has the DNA TGCAGTGCTAGTCTCCCAGCGGGAGTTGAGCAGTTCTTC.

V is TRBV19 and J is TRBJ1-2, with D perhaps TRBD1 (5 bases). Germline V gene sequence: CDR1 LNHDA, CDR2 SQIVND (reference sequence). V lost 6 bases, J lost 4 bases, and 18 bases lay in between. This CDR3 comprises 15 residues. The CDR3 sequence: CASSPRQGHRYGYTF. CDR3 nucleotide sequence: TGTGCCAGTAGCCCCCGGCAGGGCCACCGCTATGGCTACACCTTC.

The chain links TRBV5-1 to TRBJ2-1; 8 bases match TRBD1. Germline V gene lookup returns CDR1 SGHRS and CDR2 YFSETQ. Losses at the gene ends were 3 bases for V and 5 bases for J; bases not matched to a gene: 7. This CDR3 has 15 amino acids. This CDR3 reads CASSWTGTGNNEQFF. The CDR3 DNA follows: TGCGCCAGCAGCTGGACCGGGACAGGAAACAATGAGCAGTTCTTC. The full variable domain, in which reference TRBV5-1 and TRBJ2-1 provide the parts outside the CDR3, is KAGVTQTPRYLIKTRGQQVTLSCSPISGHRSVSWYQQTPGQGLQFLFEYFSETQRNKGNFPGRFSGRQFSNSRSEMNVSTLELGDSALYLCASSWTGTGNNEQFFGPGTRLTVL.

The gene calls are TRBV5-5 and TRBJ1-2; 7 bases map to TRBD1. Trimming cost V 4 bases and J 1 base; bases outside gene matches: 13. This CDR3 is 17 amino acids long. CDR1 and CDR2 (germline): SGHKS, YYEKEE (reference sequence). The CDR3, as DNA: TGTGCCAGCAGCGTAGGGCGGGGTAGACAGGGTAACTATGGCTACACCTTC. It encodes CASSVGRGRQGNYGYTF.

CDR3 residues: CASSQKTGGDAEAFF. The CDR3 nucleotides read TGTGCCAGCAGCCAAAAGACAGGGGGGGATGCTGAAGCTTTCTTT. This chain connects TRBV4-2 to TRBJ1-1, with TRBD1 identical over 9 bases. This CDR3 has 15 amino acids. The germline V gene has CDR1 LGHNA and CDR2 YNFKEQ. J gave up 6 bases and V 2 bases, and 7 bases lay outside the gene matches.

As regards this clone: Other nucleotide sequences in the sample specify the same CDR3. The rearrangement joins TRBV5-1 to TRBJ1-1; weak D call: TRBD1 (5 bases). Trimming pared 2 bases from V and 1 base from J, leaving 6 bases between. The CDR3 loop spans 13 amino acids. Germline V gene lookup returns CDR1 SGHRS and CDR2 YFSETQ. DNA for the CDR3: TGCGCCAGCAGCTTTAGGGGGAACACTGAAGCTTTCTTT. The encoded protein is CASSFRGNTEAFF.

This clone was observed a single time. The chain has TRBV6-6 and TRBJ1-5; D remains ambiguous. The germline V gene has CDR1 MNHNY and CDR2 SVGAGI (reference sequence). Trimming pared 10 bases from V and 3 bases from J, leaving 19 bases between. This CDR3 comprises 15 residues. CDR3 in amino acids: CATQTHEADNQPQHF. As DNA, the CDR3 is TGTGCCACCCAGACCCACGAGGCAGACAATCAGCCCCAGCATTTT.